This is a list of T cell receptor beta chains from one sample in a study of cytomegalovirus exposure and HLA in healthy donors. Only in-frame clones appear in the TCRdb table, and some are missing; sequencing was by immunoSEQ multiplex PCR. The sample includes some 250,000 clones, roughly 80% seen only once; the top ten take 5% to 6.5%. Material for sequencing was PBMCs. Receptors originate from a middle-aged woman in good health and CMV-seropositive. CDR3s include the opening cysteine and the closing phenylalanine or tryptophan. The order of the fields is J gene, D gene, clone size, V gene, CDR3 DNA, CDR3 protein. D genes are given only for firm matches. Size tells how often a clone was seen (once, few, many) or the class of an expanded clone, and some rows leave it out.

TRBJ2-7 | TRBD2 | . | TRBV13 | TGTGCCAGCAGCTCCCCTAGCGGGGGTGTATACGAGCAGTACTTC | CASSSPSGGVYEQYF
TRBJ2-3 | . | . | TRBV29-1 | TGCAGCGTTGCTAAGACAGATACGCAGTATTTT | CSVAKTDTQYF
TRBJ1-1 | . | . | TRBV19 | TGTGCCAGTAGTACTACTTCTGACACTGAAGCTTTCTTT | CASSTTSDTEAFF
TRBJ2-7 | TRBD1 | . | TRBV9 | TGTGCCAGCAGCCCCAGGGACAGCCCCTACGAGCAGTACTTC | CASSPRDSPYEQYF
TRBJ1-2 | TRBD1 | . | TRBV11-2 | TGTGCCAGCAGCTCGACGAGAGGGACAGGGGAGGGCTACACCTTC | CASSSTRGTGEGYTF
TRBJ2-2 | TRBD1 | . | TRBV18 | TGTGCCAGCTCACAGAGACAGGGAACCGGGGAGCTGTTTTTT | CASSQRQGTGELFF
TRBJ1-6 | . | few | TRBV7-2 | TGTGCCAGCAGCTTACAATTTCAGAAAAATTCACCCCTCCACTTT | CASSLQFQKNSPLHF
TRBJ1-1 | TRBD1 | . | TRBV7-3 | TGTGCCAGCAGCGTAGACAGGGTAGGAAACACTGAAGCTTTCTTT | CASSVDRVGNTEAFF
TRBJ1-3 | . | . | TRBV7-3 | TGTGCCAGCAGCCCGGGACACCTGTACTCTGGAAACACCATATATTTT | CASSPGHLYSGNTIYF
TRBJ2-7 | TRBD1 | . | TRBV30 | TGTGCCTGGAGTGTACTTGGGACAGGGAATTACGAGCAGTACTTC | CAWSVLGTGNYEQYF
TRBJ1-1 | . | few | TRBV5-1 | TGCGCCAGCAGGAGGGCCCCCTTGTTTAGTGGCACTGAAGCTTTCTTT | CASRRAPLFSGTEAFF
TRBJ1-6 | TRBD1 | . | TRBV18 | TGTGCCAGCTCACCAAATCCATCGACAGGGCCTGGTTTAAATTCACCCCTCCACTTT | CASSPNPSTGPGLNSPLHF
TRBJ2-7 | . | . | TRBV6-5 | TGTGCCAGCAGTTCGGACAGAGGTTACGAGCAGTACTTC | CASSSDRGYEQYF
TRBJ1-3 | TRBD1 | . | TRBV4-3 | TGCGCCAGCGGAAACAGACAGGGGACTGGAAACACCATATATTTT | CASGNRQGTGNTIYF
TRBJ1-3 | . | few | TRBV7-9 | TGTGCCAGCAGCCCTAAGCACAGGGTTGGAAACACCATATATTTT | CASSPKHRVGNTIYF
TRBJ2-7 | . | . | TRBV4-1 | TGCGCCAGCAGCCAAGGCAGCAGACTGTACTTC | CASSQGSRLYF